The following is a T cell receptor (beta chain) sequence with its context. This sample was included in a study of blood T cell repertoires in COVID-19. Study-wide context: The analysed material was cDNA or gDNA that came from T cells, B-cell-depleted T cells, or PBMCs.

V lost 4 bases and J lost 1, with 17 bases in between. CDR3 length equals 16 residues. Germline V lookup: CDR1 SGHRS, CDR2 YFSETQ. Original handling: Estimates of nucleated cell counts were drawn from the amplification of reference gene primers. The repertoire was sequenced with immunoSEQ multiplex PCR; TCRdb's copy has only in-frame clones and lacks some. V and J calls and clone size follow that table, whereas D and trimming were derived from the DNA. This sample carries under 55,000 clones, around 92% of them seen once, and the ten largest clones take around 2.1%. The source is a human donor in a cohort sampled during active COVID-19. The V call is TRBV5-1, the J call TRBJ1-1; D gene uncertain. Material: peripheral blood. In DNA form, the CDR3 reads TGCGCCAGCAGCGGAGGGTTTAGAGGCCCGAACACTGAAGCTTTCTTT. Protein sequence: CASSGGFRGPNTEAFF.